This is a list of T cell receptor beta chains from one sample in a study of shared clonotypes between healthy human individuals. Assay used: immunoSEQ multiplex PCR; TCRdb lists only in-frame clones, some missing. This table has about 820,000 clones, almost 95% appearing once. The sequencing input was naive CD8+ T cells sorted from blood. These TCRs come from a man aged 30-40 years in good health. Both conserved end residues are part of each CDR3. D genes are given only for firm matches. For some rows the clone size is stated as once, few or many, or as a class when expanded; others skip it.

abundance: -; v_gene: TRBV5-6; j_gene: TRBJ2-7; d_gene: -; CDR3nt: TGTGCCAGCAGCTTCCCAGGGGCGGTCGAGCAGTACTTC; CDR3aa: CASSFPGAVEQYF
abundance: once; v_gene: TRBV6-5; j_gene: TRBJ2-7; d_gene: -; CDR3nt: TGTGCCAGCAGTTACCCCGGTAAAGGGACTTACGAGCAGTACTTC; CDR3aa: CASSYPGKGTYEQYF
abundance: -; v_gene: TRBV10-3; j_gene: TRBJ2-2; d_gene: -; CDR3nt: TGTGCCATCGGTCTCTACACCGGGGAGCTGTTTTTT; CDR3aa: CAIGLYTGELFF
abundance: -; v_gene: TRBV29-1; j_gene: TRBJ2-1; d_gene: TRBD2; CDR3nt: TGCAGCGTCACCAAAGCGGGAGGCTTCAATGAGCAGTTCTTC; CDR3aa: CSVTKAGGFNEQFF
abundance: -; v_gene: TRBV29-1; j_gene: TRBJ2-1; d_gene: TRBD2; CDR3nt: TGCAGCGTCCACCCCCCGGGACTAGTGAACAATGAGCAGTTCTTC; CDR3aa: CSVHPPGLVNNEQFF
abundance: -; v_gene: TRBV6-4; j_gene: TRBJ2-2; d_gene: TRBD1; CDR3nt: TGTGCCAGCAGTGACTCGGGGACAGGGAACACCGGGGAGCTGTTTTTT; CDR3aa: CASSDSGTGNTGELFF
abundance: -; v_gene: TRBV6-6; j_gene: TRBJ2-7; d_gene: -; CDR3nt: TGTGCCAGCAGCGGAGGGACCACGTACGAGCAGTACTTC; CDR3aa: CASSGGTTYEQYF
abundance: -; v_gene: TRBV9; j_gene: TRBJ2-5; d_gene: -; CDR3nt: TGTGCCAGCGGAGAGACCCAGTACTTC; CDR3aa: CASGETQYF
abundance: -; v_gene: TRBV18; j_gene: TRBJ2-3; d_gene: -; CDR3nt: TGTGCCAGCTCACCATGGACAGCGTCAGATACGCAGTATTTT; CDR3aa: CASSPWTASDTQYF
abundance: -; v_gene: TRBV19; j_gene: TRBJ1-1; d_gene: -; CDR3nt: TGTGCCAGTAGTTTCGGAACTTCTCGAACTGAAGCTTTCTTT; CDR3aa: CASSFGTSRTEAFF
abundance: -; v_gene: TRBV18; j_gene: TRBJ2-1; d_gene: TRBD2; CDR3nt: TGTGCCAGCTCACCCGGGACTAGCCGGGTGACGTACAATGAGCAGTTCTTC; CDR3aa: CASSPGTSRVTYNEQFF
abundance: -; v_gene: TRBV5-6; j_gene: TRBJ2-7; d_gene: -; CDR3nt: TGTGCCAGCAGGGACTCAAACTACGAGCAGTACTTC; CDR3aa: CASRDSNYEQYF
abundance: -; v_gene: TRBV13; j_gene: TRBJ2-2; d_gene: TRBD2; CDR3nt: TGTGCCAGCAGCACGGGACTACCTTACACCGGGGAGCTGTTTTTT; CDR3aa: CASSTGLPYTGELFF
abundance: -; v_gene: TRBV2; j_gene: TRBJ2-7; d_gene: -; CDR3nt: TGTGCCAGCACGGGGACCTACGAGCAGTACTTC; CDR3aa: CASTGTYEQYF
abundance: -; v_gene: TRBV4-3; j_gene: TRBJ2-1; d_gene: -; CDR3nt: TGCGCCAGCAGCGGGGATCTGAATGAGCAGTTCTTC; CDR3aa: CASSGDLNEQFF
abundance: -; v_gene: TRBV5-5; j_gene: TRBJ1-2; d_gene: -; CDR3nt: TGTGCCAGCAGCTTGGACAGGGATGGCTACACCTTC; CDR3aa: CASSLDRDGYTF
abundance: -; v_gene: TRBV6-5; j_gene: TRBJ2-2; d_gene: -; CDR3nt: TGTGCCAGCAGCCAAGACCGAGGGCTCGGGGAGCTGTTTTTT; CDR3aa: CASSQDRGLGELFF
abundance: -; v_gene: TRBV7-9; j_gene: TRBJ2-1; d_gene: -; CDR3nt: TGTGCCAGCAGCTTACGTGGGGCCCATGAGCAGTTCTTC; CDR3aa: CASSLRGAHEQFF
abundance: few; v_gene: TRBV5-6; j_gene: TRBJ1-5; d_gene: -; CDR3nt: TGTGCCAGCAGCTTGGCAGGGGCGAAACAGCCCCAGCATTTT; CDR3aa: CASSLAGAKQPQHF
abundance: -; v_gene: TRBV11-2; j_gene: TRBJ2-1; d_gene: -; CDR3nt: TGTGCCAGCACCCCGAACCCGGGGCTAGCACTTCGAGATGAGCAGTTCTTC; CDR3aa: CASTPNPGLALRDEQFF
abundance: -; v_gene: TRBV4-1; j_gene: TRBJ1-2; d_gene: TRBD1; CDR3nt: TGCGCCAGCAGCCACGACAGGGGCTCGTATGGCTACACCTTC; CDR3aa: CASSHDRGSYGYTF
abundance: -; v_gene: TRBV6-1; j_gene: TRBJ2-1; d_gene: -; CDR3nt: TGTGCCAGCAGTGAAGGAGGGTACCCTGAGCAGTTCTTC; CDR3aa: CASSEGGYPEQFF
abundance: -; v_gene: TRBV11-2; j_gene: TRBJ2-5; d_gene: TRBD2; CDR3nt: TGTGCCAGCAGTCATGGACTAGCGGAACAAGAGACCCAGTACTTC; CDR3aa: CASSHGLAEQETQYF
abundance: -; v_gene: TRBV9; j_gene: TRBJ2-7; d_gene: -; CDR3nt: TGTGCCAGCAGCGTAGGGACGGTGAGCTCCTACGAGCAGTACTTC; CDR3aa: CASSVGTVSSYEQYF
abundance: -; v_gene: TRBV7-9; j_gene: TRBJ1-1; d_gene: -; CDR3nt: TGTGCCAGCAGCCGGTCGGAGCGCCCTGAAGCTTTCTTT; CDR3aa: CASSRSERPEAFF
abundance: -; v_gene: TRBV27; j_gene: TRBJ2-5; d_gene: TRBD2; CDR3nt: TGTGCCAGCAGTTCGGGGACTAGCGGACAAGAGACCCAGTACTTC; CDR3aa: CASSSGTSGQETQYF
abundance: -; v_gene: TRBV4-3; j_gene: TRBJ1-1; d_gene: TRBD1; CDR3nt: TGCGCCAGCAGCCAAGAGTGGACAGGCTACACTGAAGCTTTCTTT; CDR3aa: CASSQEWTGYTEAFF
abundance: once; v_gene: TRBV5-1; j_gene: TRBJ1-1; d_gene: TRBD1; CDR3nt: TGCGCCAGCAGCTTTGGCAGGACAGGGGGGAGTGAAGCTTTCTTT; CDR3aa: CASSFGRTGGSEAFF
abundance: -; v_gene: TRBV28; j_gene: TRBJ2-4; d_gene: -; CDR3nt: TGTGCCAGCAGCCCACAGGGACTGAAGTACTTC; CDR3aa: CASSPQGLKYF
abundance: -; v_gene: TRBV7-9; j_gene: TRBJ2-7; d_gene: TRBD1; CDR3nt: TGTGCCAGCAGCTTACCCCGGACAGGGGGTCGCTACGAGCAGTACTTC; CDR3aa: CASSLPRTGGRYEQYF
abundance: once; v_gene: TRBV4-3; j_gene: TRBJ2-1; d_gene: -; CDR3nt: TGCGCCAGCAGCCAATATAGCGGTACGAGCTCCTACAATGAGCAGTTCTTC; CDR3aa: CASSQYSGTSSYNEQFF
abundance: -; v_gene: TRBV7-8; j_gene: TRBJ1-2; d_gene: TRBD1; CDR3nt: TGTGCCAGCAGCTTAGGACAGGGAGAGTATGGCTACACCTTC; CDR3aa: CASSLGQGEYGYTF
abundance: -; v_gene: TRBV19; j_gene: TRBJ1-2; d_gene: TRBD1; CDR3nt: TGTGCCAGTAGCCCCAGACAGGGGACTGTCTATGGCTACACCTTC; CDR3aa: CASSPRQGTVYGYTF
abundance: once; v_gene: TRBV7-9; j_gene: TRBJ1-1; d_gene: TRBD1; CDR3nt: TGTGCCAGCAGCCCGACAGGCAGGGGGGACACTGAAGCTTTCTTT; CDR3aa: CASSPTGRGDTEAFF
abundance: -; v_gene: TRBV27; j_gene: TRBJ2-6; d_gene: -; CDR3nt: TGTGCCAGCAGAGCATGGACAGAGAACTCTGGGGCCAACGTCCTGACTTTC; CDR3aa: CASRAWTENSGANVLTF
abundance: -; v_gene: TRBV5-6; j_gene: TRBJ1-5; d_gene: -; CDR3nt: TGTGCCAGCAGCTTGGGCGGGGCGGGCAATCAGCCCCAGCATTTT; CDR3aa: CASSLGGAGNQPQHF
abundance: -; v_gene: TRBV27; j_gene: TRBJ2-1; d_gene: TRBD1; CDR3nt: TGTGCCAGCAGCCCAACCGAACCCGGGACAGAGGGGGTGGGTGTACTGGGTGAGCAGTTCTTC; CDR3aa: CASSPTEPGTEGVGVLGEQFF
abundance: once; v_gene: TRBV7-3; j_gene: TRBJ2-7; d_gene: TRBD1; CDR3nt: TGTGCCAGCAGTTCCCGGACAGGGGGTTACGAGCAGTACTTC; CDR3aa: CASSSRTGGYEQYF
abundance: -; v_gene: TRBV28; j_gene: TRBJ1-1; d_gene: -; CDR3nt: TGTGCCAGCAGTGTGACAGGACGCACTGAAGCTTTCTTT; CDR3aa: CASSVTGRTEAFF
abundance: -; v_gene: TRBV9; j_gene: TRBJ2-7; d_gene: TRBD1; CDR3nt: TGTGCCAGCAGCGCCTCCGGGACAGGAACCTACGAGCAGTACTTC; CDR3aa: CASSASGTGTYEQYF
abundance: -; v_gene: TRBV4-1; j_gene: TRBJ2-7; d_gene: -; CDR3nt: TGCGCCAGCAGCCAAGCGCCTGCTAGCTCCTACGAGCAGTACTTC; CDR3aa: CASSQAPASSYEQYF
abundance: -; v_gene: TRBV7-8; j_gene: TRBJ2-1; d_gene: TRBD2; CDR3nt: TGTGCCAGCAGCTTAGCCCTCTGGGTAGGCGGGAGTGTCTCCTACAATGAGCAGTTCTTC; CDR3aa: CASSLALWVGGSVSYNEQFF
abundance: -; v_gene: TRBV2; j_gene: TRBJ2-5; d_gene: -; CDR3nt: TGTGCCAGCACAGGGGATGTGGAGACCCAGTACTTC; CDR3aa: CASTGDVETQYF
abundance: -; v_gene: TRBV6-4; j_gene: TRBJ1-1; d_gene: -; CDR3nt: TGTGCCAGCAGTGACTCTGGGCAGGCCACTGAAGCTTTCTTT; CDR3aa: CASSDSGQATEAFF
abundance: -; v_gene: TRBV28; j_gene: TRBJ2-3; d_gene: -; CDR3nt: TGTGCCAGCAGTTCCTTACCCAATATTCTAGGAGCAACAGATACGCAGTATTTT; CDR3aa: CASSSLPNILGATDTQYF
abundance: -; v_gene: TRBV7-9; j_gene: TRBJ2-7; d_gene: TRBD1; CDR3nt: TGTGCCAGCAGCTTTCCCAGGGGGCGCGAGCAGTACTTC; CDR3aa: CASSFPRGREQYF
abundance: -; v_gene: TRBV27; j_gene: TRBJ1-2; d_gene: TRBD1; CDR3nt: TGTGCCAGCAGCGAGGGACAGGGTTTCCCTCGCTACACCTTC; CDR3aa: CASSEGQGFPRYTF
abundance: once; v_gene: TRBV9; j_gene: TRBJ1-2; d_gene: -; CDR3nt: TGTGCCAGCAGCGTAGGAGGGGAAGGGTCTCCTTATGGCTACACCTTC; CDR3aa: CASSVGGEGSPYGYTF